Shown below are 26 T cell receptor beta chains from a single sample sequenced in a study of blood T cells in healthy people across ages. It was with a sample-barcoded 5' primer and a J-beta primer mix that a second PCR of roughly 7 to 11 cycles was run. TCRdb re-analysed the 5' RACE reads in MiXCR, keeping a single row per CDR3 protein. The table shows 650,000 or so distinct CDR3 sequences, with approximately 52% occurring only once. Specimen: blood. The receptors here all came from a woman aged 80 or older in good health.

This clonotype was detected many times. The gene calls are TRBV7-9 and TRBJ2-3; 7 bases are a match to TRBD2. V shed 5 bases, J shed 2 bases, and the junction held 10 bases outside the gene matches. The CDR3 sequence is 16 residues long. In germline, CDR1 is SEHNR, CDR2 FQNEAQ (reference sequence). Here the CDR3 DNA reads TGTGCCAGCAGCCCCGGACTAGTCCCTTCCACAGATACGCAGTATTTT. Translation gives CASSPGLVPSTDTQYF.

The CDR3 DNA is TGTGCCAGCAGTTATCTAGCGGAGGGGGCTGGCAATGAGCAGTTCTTC. It specifies CASSYLAEGAGNEQFF. V gene TRBV6-2 or TRBV6-3 combines with J gene TRBJ2-1; either TRBD1 or TRBD2 may supply D (7 bases each). CDR1 and CDR2 (germline): MNHEY, SVGEGT. Trimming cost V 3 bases and J 6 bases, with 18 bases left between them. The CDR3 sequence is 16 residues long.

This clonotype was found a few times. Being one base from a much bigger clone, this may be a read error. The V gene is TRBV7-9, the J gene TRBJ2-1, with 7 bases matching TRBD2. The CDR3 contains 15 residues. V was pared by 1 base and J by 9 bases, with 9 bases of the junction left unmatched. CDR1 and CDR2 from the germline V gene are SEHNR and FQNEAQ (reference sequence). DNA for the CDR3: TGTGCCAGCAGCTTAGTTCGAGCGGGAAGGGGTGAGCAGTTCTTC. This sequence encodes CASSLVRAGRGEQFF.

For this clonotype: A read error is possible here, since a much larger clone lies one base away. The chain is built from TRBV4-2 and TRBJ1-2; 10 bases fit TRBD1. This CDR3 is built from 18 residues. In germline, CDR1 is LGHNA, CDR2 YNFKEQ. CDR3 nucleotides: TGTGCCAACAGCCAAGTATCCGGGACAGGGGTTTCTTCAGGAGGCTACACCTTC. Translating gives CANSQVSGTGVSSGGYTF.

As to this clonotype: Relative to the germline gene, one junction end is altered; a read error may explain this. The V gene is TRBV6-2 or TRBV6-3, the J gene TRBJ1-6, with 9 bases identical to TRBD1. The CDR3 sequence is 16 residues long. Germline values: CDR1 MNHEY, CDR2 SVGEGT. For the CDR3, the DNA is TGTACCAGCAGCAACCGTCCGGGACAGGGTAATTCACCCCTCCACTTT. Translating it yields CTSSNRPGQGNSPLHF.

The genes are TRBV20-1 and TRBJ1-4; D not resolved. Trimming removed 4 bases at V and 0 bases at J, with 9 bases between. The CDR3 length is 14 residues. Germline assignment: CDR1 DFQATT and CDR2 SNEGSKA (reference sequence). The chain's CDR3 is CSATQSATNEKLFF. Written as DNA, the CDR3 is TGCAGTGCTACTCAGTCTGCAACTAATGAAAAACTGTTTTTT.

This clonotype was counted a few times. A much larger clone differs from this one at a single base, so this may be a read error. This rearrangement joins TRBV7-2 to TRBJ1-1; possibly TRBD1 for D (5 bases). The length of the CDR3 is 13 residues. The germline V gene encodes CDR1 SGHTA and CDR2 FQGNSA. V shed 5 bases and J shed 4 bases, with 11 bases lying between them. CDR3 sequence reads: CASSVEGVTEAFF. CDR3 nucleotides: TGTGCCAGCAGCGTGGAAGGGGTCACTGAAGCTTTCTTT.

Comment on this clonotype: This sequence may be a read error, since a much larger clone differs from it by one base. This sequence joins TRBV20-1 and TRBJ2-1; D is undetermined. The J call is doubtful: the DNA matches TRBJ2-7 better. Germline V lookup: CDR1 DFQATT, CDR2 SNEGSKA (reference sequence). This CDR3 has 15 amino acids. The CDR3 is CSARDQGKGYNEQYF. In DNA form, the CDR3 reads TGCAGTGCTAGAGATCAAGGGAAGGGCTACAATGAGCAGTACTTC.

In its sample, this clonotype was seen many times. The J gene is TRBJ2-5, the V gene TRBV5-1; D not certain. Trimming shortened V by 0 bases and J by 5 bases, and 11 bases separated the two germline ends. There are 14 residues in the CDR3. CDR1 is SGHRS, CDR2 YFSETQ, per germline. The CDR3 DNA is TGCGCCAGCAGCTTGGTAGTTCGTGGGGAGACCCAGTACTTC. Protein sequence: CASSLVVRGETQYF.

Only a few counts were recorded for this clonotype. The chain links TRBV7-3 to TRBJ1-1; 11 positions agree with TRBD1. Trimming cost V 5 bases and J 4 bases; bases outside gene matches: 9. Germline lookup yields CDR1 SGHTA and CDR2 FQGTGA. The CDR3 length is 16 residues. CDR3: CASSPRSGTGGTEAFF. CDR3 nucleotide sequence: TGTGCCAGCAGCCCTCGATCCGGGACAGGGGGCACTGAAGCTTTCTTT.

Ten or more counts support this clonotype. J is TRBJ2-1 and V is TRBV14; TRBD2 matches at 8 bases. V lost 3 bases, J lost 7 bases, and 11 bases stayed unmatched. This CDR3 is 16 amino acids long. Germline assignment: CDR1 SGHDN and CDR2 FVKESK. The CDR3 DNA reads TGTGCCAGCAGCCAGGAACTGTCGAGCGGGAGAAATGAGCAGTTCTTC. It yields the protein CASSQELSSGRNEQFF.

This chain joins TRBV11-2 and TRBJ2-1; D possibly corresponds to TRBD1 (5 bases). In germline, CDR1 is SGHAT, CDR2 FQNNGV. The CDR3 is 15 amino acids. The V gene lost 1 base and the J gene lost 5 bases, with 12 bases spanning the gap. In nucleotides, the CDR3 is TGTGCCAGCAGCTTAGTACCGGGCAGGGACAATGAGCAGTTCTTC. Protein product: CASSLVPGRDNEQFF.

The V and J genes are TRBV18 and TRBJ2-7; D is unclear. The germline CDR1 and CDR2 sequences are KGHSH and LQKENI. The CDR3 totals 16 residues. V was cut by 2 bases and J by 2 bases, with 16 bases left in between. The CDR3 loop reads CASSPSGLAGAYEQYF. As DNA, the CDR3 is TGTGCCAGCTCACCATCCGGCCTCGCTGGAGCCTACGAGCAGTACTTC.

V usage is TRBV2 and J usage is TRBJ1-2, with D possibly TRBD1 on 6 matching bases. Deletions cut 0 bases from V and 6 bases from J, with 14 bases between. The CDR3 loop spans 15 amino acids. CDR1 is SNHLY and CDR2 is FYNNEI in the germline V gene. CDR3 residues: CASSEAAGARDGYTF. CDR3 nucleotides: TGTGCCAGCAGTGAAGCGGCAGGGGCGAGGGATGGCTACACCTTC.

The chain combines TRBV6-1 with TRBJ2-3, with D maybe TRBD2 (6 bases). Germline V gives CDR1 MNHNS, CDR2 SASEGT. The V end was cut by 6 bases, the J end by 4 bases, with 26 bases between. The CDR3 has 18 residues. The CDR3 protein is CASRARGPGTRSADTQYF. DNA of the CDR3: TGTGCCAGCAGAGCACGGGGCCCCGGGACTCGCAGCGCAGATACGCAGTATTTT.

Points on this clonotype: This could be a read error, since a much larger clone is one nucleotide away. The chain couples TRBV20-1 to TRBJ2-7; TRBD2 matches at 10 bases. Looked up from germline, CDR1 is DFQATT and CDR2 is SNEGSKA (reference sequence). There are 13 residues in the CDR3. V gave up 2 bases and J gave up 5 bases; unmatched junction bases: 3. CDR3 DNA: TGCAGTGCTAGACTAGCGGGGGCCGACGAGCAGTACTTC. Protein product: CSARLAGADEQYF.

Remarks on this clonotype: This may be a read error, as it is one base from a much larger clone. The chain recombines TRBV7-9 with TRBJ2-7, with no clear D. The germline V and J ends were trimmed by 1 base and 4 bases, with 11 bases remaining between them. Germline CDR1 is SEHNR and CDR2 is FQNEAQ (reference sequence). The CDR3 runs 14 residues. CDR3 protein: CASSLEHNKYEQYF. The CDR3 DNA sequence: TGTGCCAGCAGCTTAGAACACAACAAGTACGAGCAGTACTTC.

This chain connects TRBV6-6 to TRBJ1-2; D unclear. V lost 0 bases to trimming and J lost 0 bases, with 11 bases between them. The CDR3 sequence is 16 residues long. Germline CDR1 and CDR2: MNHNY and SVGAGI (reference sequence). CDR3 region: CASSYSTSLANYGYTF. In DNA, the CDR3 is TGTGCCAGCAGTTACTCGACGTCCTTAGCTAACTATGGCTACACCTTC.

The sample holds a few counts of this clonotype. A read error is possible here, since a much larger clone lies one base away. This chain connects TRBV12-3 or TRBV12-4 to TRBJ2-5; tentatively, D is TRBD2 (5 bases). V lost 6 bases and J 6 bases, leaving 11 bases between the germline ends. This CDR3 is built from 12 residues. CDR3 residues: CASRFTRKTQYF. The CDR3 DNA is TGTGCCAGCAGGTTCACTAGAAAGACCCAGTACTTC.

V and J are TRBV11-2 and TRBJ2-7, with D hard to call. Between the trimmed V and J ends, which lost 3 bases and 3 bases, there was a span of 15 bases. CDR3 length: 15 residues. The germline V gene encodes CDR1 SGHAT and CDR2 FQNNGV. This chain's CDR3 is CASSFPGVGIYEQYF. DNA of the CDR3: TGTGCCAGCAGCTTCCCCGGAGTAGGGATCTACGAGCAGTACTTC.

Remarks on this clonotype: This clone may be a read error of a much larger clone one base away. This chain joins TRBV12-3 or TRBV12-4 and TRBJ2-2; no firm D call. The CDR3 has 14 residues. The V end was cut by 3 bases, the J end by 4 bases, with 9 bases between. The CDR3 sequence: CASSFWQSTGELFF. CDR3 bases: TGTGCCAGCAGTTTTTGGCAGAGCACCGGGGAGCTGTTTTTT.

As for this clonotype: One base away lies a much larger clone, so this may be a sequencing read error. The CDR3 DNA reads as TGTGCCACCAGTGATGTAGACAGGAACAATGAGCAGTTCTTC. It codes for CATSDVDRNNEQFF. The chain joins TRBV24-1 to TRBJ2-1; TRBD1 might be the D (6 bases). This CDR3 comprises 14 residues. Germline CDR1 reads KGHDR; CDR2 reads SFDVKD. V gave up 3 bases and J gave up 5 bases, with 10 bases separating them.

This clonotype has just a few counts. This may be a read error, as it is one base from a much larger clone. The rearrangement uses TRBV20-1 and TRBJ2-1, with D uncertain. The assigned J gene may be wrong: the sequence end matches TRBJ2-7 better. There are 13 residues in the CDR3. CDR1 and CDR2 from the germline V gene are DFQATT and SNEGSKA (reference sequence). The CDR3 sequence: CSAKRSSYNEQYF. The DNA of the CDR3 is TGCAGTGCTAAACGCAGCTCCTACAATGAGCAGTACTTC.

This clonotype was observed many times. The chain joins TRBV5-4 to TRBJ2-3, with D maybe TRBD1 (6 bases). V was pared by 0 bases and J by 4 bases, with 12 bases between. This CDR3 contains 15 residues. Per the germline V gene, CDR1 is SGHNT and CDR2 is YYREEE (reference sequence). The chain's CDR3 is CASSLGQVQADTQYF. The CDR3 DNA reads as TGTGCCAGCAGCTTGGGACAGGTTCAGGCAGATACGCAGTATTTT.

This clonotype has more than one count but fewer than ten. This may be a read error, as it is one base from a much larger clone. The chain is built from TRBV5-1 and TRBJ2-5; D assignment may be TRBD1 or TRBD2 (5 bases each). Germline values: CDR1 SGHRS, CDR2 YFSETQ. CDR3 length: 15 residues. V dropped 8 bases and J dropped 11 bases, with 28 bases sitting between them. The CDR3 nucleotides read TGCGCCAGTTCTCAGGACATCCTAGGAGGCAATGAGCAGTACTTC. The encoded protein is CASSQDILGGNEQYF.

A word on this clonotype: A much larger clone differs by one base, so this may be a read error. The CDR3, as DNA: TGCGCCAGCAGCTCTCGGACTAGCGGGGGGTCCAGCTCCTACAAGGAGCAGTTCTTC. This gives the protein CASSSRTSGGSSSYKEQFF. The J gene is TRBJ2-1, the V gene TRBV5-1, with 14 bases that match TRBD2. The CDR3 is 19 residues long. Germline values: CDR1 SGHRS, CDR2 YFSETQ.